This T cell receptor (beta chain) was profiled in a study of CD8 T cells in ankylosing spondylitis. This CDR3 has 14 amino acids. Germline loops: CDR1 MNHEY, CDR2 SMNVEV (reference sequence). The V gene lost 3 bases and the J gene lost 4 bases, with 12 bases spanning the gap. This clonotype was detected ten times or more. Quantitative molecular-barcoded 5'-RACE generated the TCR beta libraries. TCRdb independently ran MiXCR on the 5' RACE reads; one entry per CDR3 protein. The sample consists of 40,000 or so distinct CDR3 sequences, more than 9.5% of them appearing once. The TCR sequence derives from a male donor with ankylosing spondylitis or in good health (not recorded which). The sequencing sample was made of blood, either unsorted or a sorted T cell fraction (not recorded which). This chain joins TRBV27 and TRBJ1-2, with a possible D match to TRBD1 (6 bases). Here the CDR3 reads CASSLGTGTYGYTF. CDR3 bases: TGTGCCAGCAGTTTGGGTACAGGGACCTATGGCTACACCTTC.